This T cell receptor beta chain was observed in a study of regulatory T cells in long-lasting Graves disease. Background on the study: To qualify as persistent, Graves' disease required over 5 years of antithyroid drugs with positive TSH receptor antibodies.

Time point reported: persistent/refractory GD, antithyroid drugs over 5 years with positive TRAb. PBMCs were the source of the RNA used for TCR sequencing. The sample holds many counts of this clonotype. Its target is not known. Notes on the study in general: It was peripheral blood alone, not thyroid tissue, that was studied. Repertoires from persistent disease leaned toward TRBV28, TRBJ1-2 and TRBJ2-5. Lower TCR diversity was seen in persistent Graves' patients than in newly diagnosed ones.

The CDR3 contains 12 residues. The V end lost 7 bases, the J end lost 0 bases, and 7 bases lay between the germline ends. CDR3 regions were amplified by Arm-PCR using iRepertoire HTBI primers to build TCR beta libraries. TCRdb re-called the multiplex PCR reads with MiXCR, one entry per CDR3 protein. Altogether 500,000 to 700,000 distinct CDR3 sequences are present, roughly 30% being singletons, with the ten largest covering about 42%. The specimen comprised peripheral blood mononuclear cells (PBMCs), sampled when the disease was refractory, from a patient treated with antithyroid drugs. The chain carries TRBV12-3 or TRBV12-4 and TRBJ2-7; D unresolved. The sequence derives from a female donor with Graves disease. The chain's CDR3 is CASTWGSYEQYF. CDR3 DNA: TGTGCCAGCACCTGGGGCTCCTACGAGCAGTACTTC.